The 6 T cell receptor beta chains reported below all come from one sample, sequenced in a study of response to subunit inactivated influenza vaccine. TCRdb ran MiXCR on the RT-PCR reads and lists one entry per CDR3 protein. The sample includes 500,000 to 600,000 distinct CDR3 sequences, over 10% seen only once; the top ten take roughly 13%. Source: PBMCs from blood, taken roughly 47 days after vaccination. The receptors derive from a man between 50 and 59 years old who received an inactivated influenza vaccine.

V is TRBV5-1 and J is TRBJ2-3; possibly TRBD1 or TRBD2 for D (6 bases each). Trimming removed 1 base from V and 5 bases from J, with 14 bases in between. The CDR3 totals 15 residues. Germline V CDR1 and CDR2: SGHRS, YFSETQ. The CDR3 here is CASSLWGAYKDTQYF. The CDR3 bases are TGCGCCAGCAGCTTGTGGGGGGCGTATAAAGATACGCAGTATTTT.

This clonotype was counted only a few times. The chain uses TRBV4-1 and TRBJ2-7, with D possibly being TRBD1 (6 bases). CDR1 and CDR2 (germline): MGHRA, YSYEKL. The ends were cut back, 3 bases at V and 5 bases at J, with 20 bases in the middle. This CDR3 has 16 amino acids. CDR3 nucleotide sequence: TGCGCCAGCAGCCACGGCTGGTATGGACAGACCAACGAGCAGTACTTC. As protein: CASSHGWYGQTNEQYF.

This clonotype was observed a few times. The chain employs TRBV5-4 and TRBJ2-7; D might be TRBD2 (5 bases). This CDR3 contains 16 residues. V was clipped by 2 bases and J by 0 bases, with 15 bases between them. Germline lookup yields CDR1 SGHNT and CDR2 YYREEE (reference sequence). CDR3 protein: CASSLGGLLSSYEQYF. CDR3 DNA: TGTGCCAGCAGCTTAGGTGGACTCCTGAGCTCCTACGAGCAGTACTTC.

This clonotype was seen only a few times. V and J are TRBV30 and TRBJ1-5, with no clear D. Trimming removed 0 bases from V and 0 bases from J, with 9 bases in between. The CDR3 is 15 residues long. The germline CDR1 and CDR2 sequences are GTSNPN and SVGIG (reference sequence). The CDR3 spells CAWSVGGHSNQPQHF. DNA of the CDR3: TGTGCCTGGAGTGTTGGAGGGCATAGCAATCAGCCCCAGCATTTT.

This clonotype has a handful of counts. The chain couples TRBV28 to TRBJ1-2; no clear D gene. CDR1 is MDHEN, CDR2 SYDVKM, per germline. Trimming removed 10 bases from V and 3 bases from J, with 15 bases in between. This CDR3 spans 13 amino acids. CDR3 residues: CATLLPNYYGYTF. The CDR3 coding sequence is TGTGCCACCCTCCTGCCCAACTACTATGGCTACACCTTC.

This clonotype was found a few times. The chain carries TRBV5-1 and TRBJ2-2; TRBD1 agrees at 9 bases. Losses at the gene ends were 4 bases for V and 5 bases for J; bases not matched to a gene: 6. CDR3 length equals 15 residues. The germline V gene has CDR1 SGHRS and CDR2 YFSETQ. The CDR3 DNA reads TGCGCCAGCAGCCCGGACAGGGGTGGAACCGGGGAGCTGTTTTTT. This sequence encodes CASSPDRGGTGELFF.